The rows below give T cell receptor beta chains drawn from one sample of a study of radiation and T cells in renal cell carcinoma. Data came from immunoSEQ multiplex PCR; TCRdb stores just in-frame clones and leaves some out. The sample yields some 44,000 clones, about 82% seen once. Source: blood, taken from a patient whose treatment included radiotherapy and nephrectomy. These receptors were collected from a woman in her seventies with renal cell carcinoma. CDR3s include the opening cysteine and the closing phenylalanine or tryptophan. The D gene is left open where the match is weak. A clone size is listed for some rows: how often the clone was seen (once, few, many), or a class if it is expanded.

CASSYSGVKLGSPLHF | TGTGCCAGCAGTTACTCGGGTGTAAAGTTGGGATCACCCCTCCACTTT | TRBJ1-6 | NA | NA | TRBV6-5
CASSLSGQGRTEAFF | TGTGCCAGCAGTTTATCGGGACAGGGCCGCACTGAAGCTTTCTTT | TRBJ1-1 | NA | TRBD1 | TRBV27
CASSSTSGRGTQYF | TGTGCCAGCAGCTCCACTAGCGGGCGGGGTACGCAGTATTTT | TRBJ2-3 | NA | TRBD2 | TRBV7-2
CASSLRRETIGELFF | TGTGCCAGCAGTTTGAGGCGGGAGACGATCGGGGAGCTGTTTTTT | TRBJ2-2 | NA | TRBD2 | TRBV27
CASRGARLILRQYF | TGTGCCAGCAGGGGAGCGCGATTAATTCTTCGGCAGTACTTC | TRBJ2-7 | NA | NA | TRBV6-1
CASSLGRMWNTEAFF | TGTGCCAGCAGCTTAGGAAGGATGTGGAACACTGAAGCTTTCTTT | TRBJ1-1 | NA | NA | TRBV7-2
CASIAGTLNEQFF | TGTGCCAGTATCGCCGGGACTCTCAATGAGCAGTTCTTC | TRBJ2-1 | NA | NA | TRBV19
CASSLAGAGGNTIYF | TGTGCCAGCAGCTTAGCAGGCGCTGGAGGAAACACCATATATTTT | TRBJ1-3 | NA | NA | TRBV7-9
CASRSLDRPNTEAFF | TGTGCCAGCAGGTCCCTAGACAGACCGAACACTGAAGCTTTCTTT | TRBJ1-1 | NA | NA | TRBV7-9
CASSYSRGDGSPLHF | TGTGCCAGCAGTTACTCGAGGGGGGATGGTTCACCCCTCCACTTT | TRBJ1-6 | few | NA | TRBV6-6
CASSLGTYSYNEQFF | TGTGCCAGCAGCTTAGGGACTTATTCCTACAATGAGCAGTTCTTC | TRBJ2-1 | once | NA | TRBV13
CASSRVGTGNQPQHF | TGCGCCAGCAGCCGGGTAGGTACAGGGAATCAGCCCCAGCATTTT | TRBJ1-5 | NA | NA | TRBV4-1
CASRAGLAGVETQYF | TGTGCCAGTAGGGCGGGACTAGCGGGAGTGGAGACCCAGTACTTC | TRBJ2-5 | NA | TRBD2 | TRBV19
CASSLTGELFF | TGTGCCAGCAGCCTCACCGGGGAGCTGTTTTTT | TRBJ2-2 | NA | NA | TRBV7-9
CASSRDYLAYNEQFF | TGTGCCAGCAGCCGGGACTACCTAGCGTACAATGAGCAGTTCTTC | TRBJ2-1 | NA | TRBD2 | TRBV2
CASSPGELDTQYF | TGCGCCAGCAGCCCGGGAGAGCTAGATACGCAGTATTTT | TRBJ2-3 | NA | NA | TRBV5-1
CASSSRYEQYF | TGTGCCAGCAGCTCGCGCTACGAGCAGTACTTC | TRBJ2-7 | NA | NA | TRBV5-6
CASSGGAADEQFF | TGTGCCAGCAGTGGGGGAGCAGCCGATGAGCAGTTCTTC | TRBJ2-1 | NA | NA | TRBV25-1
CASSHGTTGQETQYF | TGCGCCAGCAGCCACGGGACAACAGGGCAAGAGACCCAGTACTTC | TRBJ2-5 | once | NA | TRBV4-1
CASSPGNSGANVLTF | TGTGCCAGCAGCCCCGGGAACTCTGGGGCCAACGTCCTGACTTTC | TRBJ2-6 | NA | NA | TRBV5-4
CASSQGGEKLFF | TGTGCCAGCAGCCAGGGGGGAGAAAAACTGTTTTTT | TRBJ1-4 | NA | TRBD1 | TRBV6-5
CASRGVRGRETQYF | TGTGCCAGCAGGGGGGTAAGGGGTAGGGAGACCCAGTACTTC | TRBJ2-5 | NA | NA | TRBV2
CASSPTGGTEAFF | TGTGCCAGTAGCCCCACAGGGGGGACTGAAGCTTTCTTT | TRBJ1-1 | NA | TRBD1 | TRBV19
CASSLDADYEQYF | TGCGCCAGCAGCTTGGACGCGGACTACGAGCAGTACTTC | TRBJ2-7 | NA | NA | TRBV5-1
CAIRPGQEGEKLFF | TGTGCCATCAGGCCGGGACAGGAGGGTGAAAAACTGTTTTTT | TRBJ1-4 | NA | TRBD1 | TRBV10-3
CASSRLETTTGNTIYF | TGTGCCAGCAGCCGATTGGAGACAACCACTGGAAACACCATATATTTT | TRBJ1-3 | NA | NA | TRBV5-5
CASSARWGASNQPQHF | TGTGCCAGCAGCGCCCGGTGGGGGGCGAGCAATCAGCCCCAGCATTTT | TRBJ1-5 | NA | NA | TRBV7-8
CASSLGPTQETQYF | TGTGCCAGCAGCTTAGGACCGACCCAAGAGACCCAGTACTTC | TRBJ2-5 | NA | NA | TRBV7-6
CASATLGGAGEKLFF | TGTGCCAGCGCTACTTTAGGGGGCGCGGGTGAAAAACTGTTTTTT | TRBJ1-4 | NA | TRBD1 | TRBV2
CASSYSGQGYEKLFF | TGTGCCAGCAGTTACTCGGGGCAGGGATACGAAAAACTGTTTTTT | TRBJ1-4 | few | NA | TRBV6-6
CASSLIDTGVYEQYF | TGTGCCAGCAGCTTAATAGACACCGGGGTATACGAGCAGTACTTC | TRBJ2-7 | NA | NA | TRBV11-1
CASRPGGADTQYF | TGTGCCAGCAGACCAGGGGGCGCAGATACGCAGTATTTT | TRBJ2-3 | NA | TRBD1 | TRBV27
CASSTPFGGEQYF | TGTGCCAGCAGTACACCCTTTGGGGGCGAGCAGTACTTC | TRBJ2-7 | NA | NA | TRBV11-2
CAWSVITGFGETQYF | TGTGCCTGGAGTGTAATCACGGGGTTCGGGGAGACCCAGTACTTC | TRBJ2-5 | NA | NA | TRBV30
CASSESDPPYNEQFF | TGTGCCAGCAGTGAATCTGATCCCCCCTACAATGAGCAGTTCTTC | TRBJ2-1 | NA | NA | TRBV2
CASGRENQPQHF | TGTGCCAGCGGGAGGGAGAATCAGCCCCAGCATTTT | TRBJ1-5 | NA | NA | TRBV7-9
CASSLGTLGNTIYF | TGTGCCAGCAGCTTAGGGACGTTAGGAAACACCATATATTTT | TRBJ1-3 | NA | NA | TRBV7-2
CASSEAGNRGTEAFF | TGTGCCAGCAGTGAAGCTGGGAACAGGGGGACTGAAGCTTTCTTT | TRBJ1-1 | NA | TRBD1 | TRBV6-1
CASSSWTGEKLFF | TGTGCCAGCAGTTCCTGGACAGGTGAAAAACTGTTTTTT | TRBJ1-4 | NA | TRBD1 | TRBV5-5
CASSQDKGVTYNEQFF | TGCGCCAGCAGCCAAGACAAGGGGGTCACCTACAATGAGCAGTTCTTC | TRBJ2-1 | NA | NA | TRBV4-3
CASSLGAGSENEQFF | TGCGCCAGCAGCTTGGGGGCAGGTTCGGAGAATGAGCAGTTCTTC | TRBJ2-1 | NA | NA | TRBV5-1
CASSMVSSGEETQYF | TGTGCCAGTAGTATGGTATCTAGCGGAGAAGAGACCCAGTACTTC | TRBJ2-5 | once | TRBD2 | TRBV19
CASRAIGGNEQFF | TGTGCCAGCAGAGCCATCGGGGGGAATGAGCAGTTCTTC | TRBJ2-1 | NA | TRBD2 | TRBV2
CASSPSWANTEAFF | TGTGCCAGCAGTCCTAGTTGGGCGAACACTGAAGCTTTCTTT | TRBJ1-1 | few | NA | TRBV7-9
CASSGTLNTGELFF | TGTGCCAGCAGCGGGACATTGAACACCGGGGAGCTGTTTTTT | TRBJ2-2 | NA | NA | TRBV11-2
CASSWRGAGNTIYF | TGTGCCAGCAGCTGGAGGGGAGCTGGAAACACCATATATTTT | TRBJ1-3 | NA | NA | TRBV13
CASTSRFNPSLHSYEQYF | TGTGCCAGCACCTCTCGGTTCAACCCCTCTTTACACTCCTACGAGCAGTACTTC | TRBJ2-7 | NA | NA | TRBV27
CASSPRGQGLGNEQFF | TGTGCCAGCTCACCACGAGGACAGGGATTGGGCAATGAGCAGTTCTTC | TRBJ2-1 | NA | TRBD1 | TRBV18
CSATDVYGYTF | TGCAGTGCTACGGACGTTTATGGCTACACCTTC | TRBJ1-2 | few | NA | TRBV20-1
CASSPGTVIQETQYF | TGTGCCAGTAGTCCCGGGACAGTGATCCAAGAGACCCAGTACTTC | TRBJ2-5 | NA | TRBD1 | TRBV19
CASSVRPSSYEQYF | TGTGCCAGCAGTGTGAGACCCAGCTCCTACGAGCAGTACTTC | TRBJ2-7 | NA | NA | TRBV2
CASSQDRGGGGYTF | TGCGCCAGCAGCCAAGATCGAGGGGGGGGTGGCTACACCTTC | TRBJ1-2 | NA | NA | TRBV4-1
CASGGGAYEQYF | TGTGCCAGCGGGGGTGGAGCCTACGAGCAGTACTTC | TRBJ2-7 | NA | NA | TRBV28
CASSVGTGGGTGELFF | TGTGCCAGCAGCGTAGGGACAGGGGGCGGCACCGGGGAGCTGTTTTTT | TRBJ2-2 | NA | TRBD1 | TRBV9
CASSAGNNEQFF | TGCGCCAGCAGCGCGGGGAACAATGAGCAGTTCTTC | TRBJ2-1 | NA | NA | TRBV5-1
CASSNQGLAGTQYF | TGTGCCAGCAGCAACCAGGGACTAGCGGGGACCCAGTACTTC | TRBJ2-5 | NA | TRBD2 | TRBV7-9
CASSLIVGQLETQYF | TGTGCCAGCAGCTTAATCGTAGGACAGTTAGAGACCCAGTACTTC | TRBJ2-5 | NA | NA | TRBV7-9
CACSDTNQPQHF | TGTGCCTGCTCAGATACCAATCAGCCCCAGCATTTT | TRBJ1-5 | NA | NA | TRBV30